This T cell receptor beta chain originates from a study of shared clonotypes between healthy human individuals (dated by TCRdb to about 2020). About the study as a whole: The cohort included three men and a couple of women between 18 and 49 years of age. The study deeply sequenced blood TCR repertoires of about 5 healthy adults to estimate repertoire size and the extent of clonotype sharing between individuals. To increase sequencing depth and limit assay-specific biases, TCR repertoire library preparation and sequencing were carried out by different laboratories using diverse techniques. Leukapheresis yielded between about 0.85 and 10 billion PBMCs per donor.

The donors were healthy, HIV-negative adults with no recently reported acute infections or vaccinations. Every donor was a Caucasian adult residing in Nashville, Tennessee, USA. In the unsorted samples, 85 million to 100 million PBMCs were counted, and genomic DNA was extracted using the QIAamp DNA Blood Mini kit. After blood collection by leukapheresis, PBMCs were isolated using Ficoll-Histopaque density gradient centrifugation and then cryopreserved in the vapor phase of liquid nitrogen. TCR CDR3 regions were amplified from genomic DNA by multiplex PCR using the deep immunoSEQ assay. For each cell subset, the extracted genomic DNA was distributed evenly across all wells of several immunoSEQ 96-well plates, and each plate served as one replicate. For unsorted PBMC, roughly 300 ng of genomic DNA, equivalent to roughly 30,000 T cell genomes, went into each replicate PCR. Genomic DNA from unsorted PBMC was sequenced over ten immunoSEQ deep assay plates. Purified libraries were measured with a Qubit 3.0 fluorometer, size-checked on a Bioanalyzer 2100, and measured again with the KAPA Library Quantification kit. Every immunoSEQ 96-well plate was sequenced on a dedicated single-read 150-cycle Illumina NextSeq 550 flow cell. On the authors' methods: Because the immunoSEQ output held only junctional sequences and lacked quality scores, the filtering could not match the filtering applied to full-length reads. To assign V/J genes and CDR3, sequences were annotated using PyIR, a Python wrapper for IgBLAST v1.9, with IMGT germline references. Reads with weak V/J assignments (E-value above 1e-6), missing CDR3, stop codons, out-of-frame junctions, or ambiguous translated residues were removed. V3J clonotypes were defined as sequences sharing the same inferred V gene, J gene, and CDR3 amino acid sequence. Percentage overlap between repertoires was calculated by dividing the number of shared unique clonotypes by the size of the smaller repertoire. Richness of each repertoire was evaluated using RTK rarefaction, the Chao1 estimator, and Recon v2.1 estimates of unobserved clonotypes. TCRdb limited this immuneACCESS table to in-frame rearrangements with V and J called. A share of clones is missing; checked studies link under half to unresolved V genes, and the rest is unexplained. That table is the source of V, J and clone size, and D and trimming were worked out from the DNA. This sample is represented by over 400,000 clones; almost 80% of them were singletons. The ten most abundant clones make up about 12% of the sample.

The study at large found these results: Only blood was sampled, and tissue TCR repertoires likely differ from those in blood. Pairwise subsampling led to the expectation that sequencing depth would affect the degree of clonotype sharing among donors. Because the study included a small number of donors, the genetic and exposure-history diversity represented was limited.

The germline V gene gives CDR1 as MDHEN and CDR2 as SYDVKM. Between the V and J ends, shortened by 1 base and 4 bases respectively, the junction contains 10 bases. The CDR3, cysteine through phenylalanine, is 14 amino acids long. The sequence is cut down to CDR3 DNA, 42 bases in frame from base 1. Worth noting for this clone: Its antigen remains undetermined. No per-base quality is available; no much larger clone lies one base away.

Material: PBMCs. The receptor chain draws on TRBV28 and TRBJ1-2, with the D gene not confidently named. The receptor was derived from a woman aged 40-49 years in good health. Some clones in this sample may be carry-over from other donors' samples. This receptor has the CDR3 CASSLLGVGYGYTF. The DNA reads TGTGCCAGCAGTTTATTAGGCGTTGGCTATGGCTACACCTTC.